This T cell receptor beta chain was obtained from a study of PD-1 blockade in classical Hodgkin lymphoma. Whole-study context: Patients had nivolumab dosed at 3 mg/kg, delivered intravenously every 2 weeks.

Points from the study as a whole: Lower baseline TCR diversity was reported for newly diagnosed patients than for healthy donors. With respect to the repertoire differences, their causes, possibly disease activity or prior therapy, remain undefined.

Measured with immunoSEQ multiplex PCR; TCRdb has only the in-frame clones, and not every one. The table includes about 46,000 clones, around 80% detected once. On this clone: The target antigen is unknown.

All trial patients relapsed after autologous stem cell transplantation. Responses achieved at best were complete response, partial response or progressive disease. Trimming stripped 6 bases from V and 5 bases from J, with 16 bases between. CDR1 is ENHRY, CDR2 SYGVKD, per germline. CDR3 length equals 14 residues. V usage is TRBV10-3 and J usage is TRBJ1-1, with D unresolved. The starting material was peripheral blood mononuclear cells (PBMCs), obtained before the second cycle of nivolumab. The sequence derives from a human donor with classical Hodgkin lymphoma. The CDR3 DNA sequence: TGTGCCATCAGCACGGACGGGAGGAATACTGAAGCTTTCTTT. It codes for CAISTDGRNTEAFF.